The 2 T cell receptor beta chains below were found in one sample sequenced in a study of shared clonotypes between healthy human individuals. Measured with immunoSEQ multiplex PCR; TCRdb has only the in-frame clones, and not every one. The sample records over a million clones, roughly 75% being singletons. Input material: memory CD4+ T cells sorted from blood. Stated subset: CD45RA-negative fraction. These receptors came from a man aged 18-30 years in good health.

V gene TRBV4-1 combines with J gene TRBJ2-3; 9 nucleotides align to TRBD1. CDR3 size: 15 residues. With V trimmed by 3 bases and J by 1 base, 2 bases remained unmatched. From germline, CDR1 is MGHRA and CDR2 YSYEKL. The CDR3 here is CASSQTGGGTDTQYF. The CDR3, as DNA: TGCGCCAGCAGCCAGACAGGGGGAGGCACAGATACGCAGTATTTT.

This clone has only a few counts. V usage is TRBV15 and J usage is TRBJ1-5; D not resolved. V was shortened by 4 bases and J by 0 bases, with 13 bases between the two germline ends. Germline V gene lookup returns CDR1 LNHNV and CDR2 YYDKDF (reference sequence). The CDR3 consists of 16 residues. This CDR3 is CATSTRSGDSNQPQHF. The DNA for the CDR3 is TGTGCCACCAGCACTCGCAGCGGGGATAGCAATCAGCCCCAGCATTTT. The variable domain in full, completed from reference TRBV15 and TRBJ1-5, reads DAMVIQNPRYQVTQFGKPVTLSCSQTLNHNVMYWYQQKSSQAPKLLFHYYDKDFNNEADTPDNFQSRRPNTSFCFLDIRSPGLGDTAMYLCATSTRSGDSNQPQHFGDGTRLSIL.